These 4 T cell receptor beta chains were all obtained from the same sample, sequenced in a study of STAT5B mutations in CD4+ large granular lymphocyte leukemia. The assay was immunoSEQ multiplex PCR, and TCRdb's table has in-frame clones only and misses some. Of more than 25,000 clones listed, under 85% are singletons. Sequenced sample: CD4+ T cells from blood buffy coats. These receptors all stem from a human donor in good health.

The gene calls are TRBV19 and TRBJ1-5; D gene ambiguous. V dropped 6 bases and J dropped 3 bases, with 18 bases sitting between them. The CDR3 contains 16 residues. Germline CDR1 reads LNHDA; CDR2 reads SQIVND (reference sequence). CDR3 amino acids: CASRPWAGIFNQPQHF. The CDR3 DNA reads as TGTGCCAGTAGGCCCTGGGCGGGGATTTTCAATCAGCCCCAGCATTTT.

This clone was counted between two and nine times. This rearrangement joins TRBV18 to TRBJ1-1; no definite D call. Trimming cost V 4 bases and J 7 bases, with 7 bases left between them. CDR1 KGHSH and CDR2 LQKENI come from the germline V gene. This CDR3 has 11 amino acids. This CDR3 reads CASSQGVEAFF. As DNA, the CDR3 is TGTGCCAGCTCACAAGGTGTTGAAGCTTTCTTT. The full variable domain, its missing parts supplied by reference TRBV18 and TRBJ1-1, is NAGVMQNPRHLVRRRGQEARLRCSPMKGHSHVYWYRQLPEEGLKFMVYLQKENIIDESGMPKERFSAEFPKEGPSILRIQQVVRGDSAAYFCASSQGVEAFFGQGTRLTVV.

This chain uses TRBV28 with TRBJ2-7; the D gene is possibly TRBD1 (6 bases). This CDR3 region has 13 residues. V lost 4 bases to trimming and J lost 4 bases, with 11 bases between them. Germline loops: CDR1 MDHEN, CDR2 SYDVKM. CDR3: CASSYRRGYEQYF. CDR3 sequence (DNA): TGTGCCAGCAGTTATCGCAGGGGTTACGAGCAGTACTTC.

The chain employs TRBV7-9 and TRBJ2-5, with D hard to call. The CDR3 has 14 amino acids. Deletions cut 1 base from V and 3 bases from J, with 9 bases between. Germline CDR1 SEHNR, CDR2 FQNEAQ (reference sequence). Here the CDR3 DNA reads TGTGCCAGCAGCTTAGTGGCAGTGAAAGAGACCCAGTACTTC. It codes for CASSLVAVKETQYF.